This T cell receptor beta chain was identified during a study of CXCR3-negative and CXCR3-positive naive CD8 T cells. In the case of this clonotype: The target antigen is unknown.

CDR1 and CDR2 from the germline V gene are LNHDA and SQIVND (reference sequence). The CDR3 has 16 amino acids. Libraries were UMI-labeled 5' RACE TRB cDNA. Reprocessing the 5' RACE reads, TCRdb reports a single entry for every CDR3 protein and omits DNA. This sample contains some 130,000 distinct CDR3 sequences. Whole-study results and caveats: In naive cells, CXCR3-negative and CXCR3-positive subsets had similar TRBV-TRBJ usage; memory cells differed. The study found comparably high diversity in both naive subsets and much lower diversity in memory CD8+ cells. Naive cells with CXCR3 showed TRB CDR3s that were more hydrophobic than those in CXCR3-negative naive cells.

With around 300,000 cells each, the CD8+ T cell subsets were individually sorted in triplicate. The rearrangement uses TRBV19 and TRBJ1-1; the TRBD1 assignment by TCRdb is unverifiable without DNA. This clonotype was sampled from a human donor in good health. Some clones in this sample may be carry-over from other donors' samples. The sample was naive CXCR3+ CD8+ T cells from blood. Indicated subset: CD45RO-CCR7+CD27+CD95- naive CD8+ T cells expressing CXCR3 (TNR3+). This CDR3 is CASSHIGGRGFGEAFF.